These 30 T cell receptor beta chains came from one sample sequenced in a study of T cell responses to AZD1222 COVID-19 vaccine. Clones were sequenced by immunoSEQ multiplex PCR, and TCRdb holds only the in-frame ones, with some missing. The table records more than 95,000 clones, approximately 84% of them present only once. Sequences were derived from peripheral blood, sampled on day 0 of AZD1222 vaccination. The receptors stem from an adult in good health.

V usage is TRBV6-5 and J usage is TRBJ2-3; D is ambiguous. The CDR3 sequence is 13 residues long. Trimming stripped 7 bases from V and 0 bases from J, with 8 bases between. The germline V gene has CDR1 MNHEY and CDR2 SVGAGI. CDR3 in DNA: TGTGCCAGCAAGGGTTTGAGCACAGATACGCAGTATTTT. As protein: CASKGLSTDTQYF.

The V gene is TRBV29-1, the J gene TRBJ2-3; perhaps TRBD2 as D (6 bases). This CDR3 has 13 amino acids. Germline values: CDR1 SQVTM, CDR2 ANQGSEA. Trimming took 7 bases from V and 2 from J, leaving 13 bases between them. The CDR3 loop is CSEGLVLTDTQYF. As DNA, the CDR3 is TGCAGCGAGGGACTGGTACTCACAGATACGCAGTATTTT.

The rearrangement uses TRBV5-4 and TRBJ1-1, with D possibly matching TRBD1 (6 bases). Trimming pared 6 bases from V and 1 base from J, leaving 16 bases between. This CDR3 is 15 amino acids long. From germline, CDR1 is SGHNT and CDR2 YYREEE (reference sequence). This chain's CDR3 is CASTRRGGANTEAFF. The CDR3 bases are TGTGCCAGCACCCGGCGGGGGGGCGCGAACACTGAAGCTTTCTTT.

The chain employs TRBV3-1 (or the pseudogene TRBV3-2) and TRBJ1-5; D ambiguous. Per the germline V gene, CDR1 is LGHDT and CDR2 is YNNKEL (reference sequence). This CDR3 is 15 amino acids long. V shed 1 base and J shed 3 bases, with 10 bases lying between them. CDR3 loop: CASSQGLRVNQPQHF. Here the CDR3 DNA reads TGTGCCAGCAGCCAAGGGCTACGGGTCAATCAGCCCCAGCATTTT.

The chain carries TRBV29-1 and TRBJ1-1; no clear D. Germline CDR1 and CDR2: SQVTM and ANQGSEA. CDR3 size: 14 residues. The V gene lost 6 bases and the J gene lost 5 bases, with 19 bases spanning the gap. The DNA for the CDR3 is TGCAGCGTCTCGAGCCTCAAGGGTTGGACTGAAGCTTTCTTT. Translated: CSVSSLKGWTEAFF.

The V call is TRBV4-1, the J call TRBJ1-2, with D perhaps TRBD1 (5 bases). This CDR3 is 15 amino acids long. The V gene's germline CDR1 is MGHRA and CDR2 YSYEKL. The V end was cut by 0 bases, the J end by 4 bases, with 12 bases between. The CDR3 nucleotides read TGCGCCAGCAGCCAAGATCCAGGGCAGCTCTATGGCTACACCTTC. Translated: CASSQDPGQLYGYTF.

This clone was recorded once. This rearrangement joins TRBV5-1 to TRBJ1-1; D not resolved. The CDR3 contains 14 residues. Trimming took 2 bases from V and 2 from J, leaving 10 bases between them. Germline values: CDR1 SGHRS, CDR2 YFSETQ. CDR3 in amino acids: CASSLDTTNTEAFF. CDR3 nucleotide sequence: TGCGCCAGCAGCTTAGACACTACAAACACTGAAGCTTTCTTT.

This clone appeared a single time. The rearrangement joins TRBV28 to TRBJ1-4, with a possible D match to TRBD1 (5 bases). The CDR3 is made up of 16 amino acids. Germline V gene data show CDR1 as MDHEN and CDR2 as SYDVKM. Trimming pared 1 base from V and 6 bases from J, leaving 15 bases between. This CDR3 is CASSLYGTSRYEKLFF. CDR3 nucleotides: TGTGCCAGCAGTTTATATGGGACTAGTAGGTATGAAAAACTGTTTTTT.

The chain combines TRBV19 with TRBJ2-1, with TRBD2 matching 9 bases. CDR3 length: 16 residues. The V gene's germline CDR1 is LNHDA and CDR2 SQIVND (reference sequence). The V gene end was trimmed by 4 bases and the J gene end by 4 bases; junction bases not matched to a gene: 8. The CDR3 DNA reads TGTGCCAGTAGTACACATAGCGGGGGATTATACAATGAGCAGTTCTTC. It is translated as CASSTHSGGLYNEQFF. Complete variable domain (other parts from reference TRBV19 and TRBJ2-1): DGGITQSPKYLFRKEGQNVTLSCEQNLNHDAMYWYRQDPGQGLRLIYYSQIVNDFQKGDIAEGYSVSREKKESFPLTVTSAQKNPTAFYLCASSTHSGGLYNEQFFGPGTRLTVL.

The V call is TRBV11-2, the J call TRBJ1-2; a weak D match, TRBD1 (6 bases). V lost 6 bases to trimming and J lost 4 bases, with 15 bases between them. This CDR3 has 14 residues. Germline CDR1 reads SGHAT; CDR2 reads FQNNGV. The CDR3 sequence is CASSLSGGPYGYTF. In DNA, the CDR3 is TGTGCCAGCAGTCTTTCCGGGGGGCCCTATGGCTACACCTTC.

The chain is built from TRBV2 and TRBJ2-2; TRBD1 matches 7 bases. Trimming cost V 1 base and J 6 bases; bases outside gene matches: 5. The CDR3 has 15 amino acids. Germline loops: CDR1 SNHLY, CDR2 FYNNEI. CDR3 nucleotides: TGTGCCAGCAGTGAAGAGGGGGCGTCCCCCGGGGAGCTGTTTTTT. Translating it yields CASSEEGASPGELFF.

The chain has TRBV28 and TRBJ1-2; D perhaps matches TRBD1 (5 bases). The length of the CDR3 is 14 residues. Germline CDR1 and CDR2: MDHEN and SYDVKM. V was shortened by 4 bases and J by 3 bases, with 12 bases between the two germline ends. CDR3 sequence (DNA): TGTGCCAGCAGTTCGCCCGGGGGTTACTATGGCTACACCTTC. Translation gives CASSSPGGYYGYTF.

The V gene is TRBV7-2, the J gene TRBJ2-1; 10 bases line up with TRBD2. The CDR3 consists of 19 residues. The trim removed 4 bases at V and 0 bases at J, leaving 12 bases unmatched. Germline V gives CDR1 SGHTA, CDR2 FQGNSA. CDR3 sequence: CASSSPGHRTSGSYNEQFF. Written as DNA, the CDR3 is TGTGCCAGCAGCTCACCCGGCCACCGGACTAGCGGCTCCTACAATGAGCAGTTCTTC.

The V call is TRBV21-1, the J call TRBJ2-3; TRBD2 is taken as the D call from the table, unchecked against the DNA. TRBV21-1 is a listed pseudogene. The CDR3 is 14 amino acids. The CDR3 region has the DNA TGTGCCAGCAGCAAAGAGACTAGCACAGATACGCAGTATTTT. It specifies CASSKETSTDTQYF.

Here the CDR3 DNA reads TGTGCCAGCAGCCATCAGCGCAGGGGATTGGGGTACCATTCACCCCTCCACTTT. It translates to CASSHQRRGLGYHSPLHF. This sequence joins TRBV14 and TRBJ1-6; D might be TRBD1 (6 bases). Trimming removed 3 bases at V and 8 bases at J, with 23 bases between. The CDR3 totals 18 residues. Germline V gene sequence: CDR1 SGHDN, CDR2 FVKESK.

V usage is TRBV6-2 or TRBV6-3 and J usage is TRBJ1-6; no reliable D call. With 4 bases removed from V and 10 bases from J, the gap between germline ends came to 17 bases. The CDR3 is 15 amino acids. Germline loops: CDR1 MNHEY, CDR2 SVGEGT. CDR3 bases: TGTGCCAGCAGTTTGACGAACAAGGAAACCTCACCCCTCCACTTT. This gives the protein CASSLTNKETSPLHF.

The V gene is TRBV2, the J gene TRBJ1-3, with TRBD1 identical over 8 bases. With 3 bases clipped from V and 4 bases from J, the junction kept 8 bases outside the gene matches. Germline lookup yields CDR1 SNHLY and CDR2 FYNNEI. The CDR3 consists of 16 residues. The CDR3 DNA is TGTGCCAGCAGTGACCCGGACAGGGCCGTGGGAAACACCATATATTTT. Translated: CASSDPDRAVGNTIYF.

The genes are TRBV5-6 and TRBJ2-7; TRBD1 matches at 8 bases. The germline V gene has CDR1 SGHDT and CDR2 YYEEEE. With V trimmed by 9 bases and J by 0 bases, 5 bases remained unmatched. The CDR3 covers 13 residues. In DNA, the CDR3 is TGTGCCACGCGACAGGGGAGCTCCTACGAGCAGTACTTC. This sequence encodes CATRQGSSYEQYF.

The chain is built from TRBV4-2 and TRBJ2-7; D is perhaps TRBD1 (5 bases). The V gene lost 0 bases and the J gene lost 0 bases, with 12 bases spanning the gap. The CDR3 has 16 residues. CDR1 and CDR2 from the germline V gene are LGHNA and YNFKEQ. This CDR3 reads CASSQDKGPASYEQYF. CDR3 coding DNA: TGTGCCAGCAGCCAAGATAAGGGGCCCGCCTCCTACGAGCAGTACTTC.

The rearrangement links TRBV4-1 to TRBJ2-3, with 10 bases lining up with TRBD2. The CDR3 has 17 amino acids. The germline CDR1 and CDR2 sequences are MGHRA and YSYEKL. V was clipped by 1 base and J by 2 bases; unmatched bases: 6. Here the CDR3 DNA reads TGCGCCAGCAGCCAAGGCCCAAGCGGGGGGGTCACAGATACGCAGTATTTT. Amino acid sequence: CASSQGPSGGVTDTQYF.

V and J are TRBV7-8 and TRBJ2-7; D perhaps matches TRBD1 (6 bases). Germline V gene lookup returns CDR1 SGHVS and CDR2 FQNEAQ. CDR3 size: 16 residues. V was shortened by 0 bases and J by 2 bases, with 14 bases between the two germline ends. The CDR3 bases are TGTGCCAGCAGCTTAGCGCTGTTGGACAGAACCTACGAGCAGTACTTC. It yields the protein CASSLALLDRTYEQYF.

This clone was found a few times. Here the CDR3 reads CASSQVGTRTQYF. The CDR3 DNA follows: TGCGCCAGCAGCCAAGTAGGAACTAGGACCCAGTACTTC. The chain carries TRBV4-1 and TRBJ2-5; a weak D match, TRBD2 (5 bases). The length of the CDR3 is 13 residues. The V gene lost 1 base and the J gene lost 7 bases, with 10 bases spanning the gap. Germline CDR1 is MGHRA and CDR2 is YSYEKL.

This chain connects TRBV6-5 to TRBJ1-5; 8 bases fit TRBD1. Germline V gene sequence: CDR1 MNHEY, CDR2 SVGAGI. The CDR3 loop spans 12 amino acids. Trimming cost V 9 bases and J 5 bases; bases outside gene matches: 3. This chain's CDR3 is CASRTGHQPQHF. The CDR3 DNA reads TGTGCCAGTCGGACAGGGCATCAGCCCCAGCATTTT.

The chain is built from TRBV3-1 (or the pseudogene TRBV3-2) and TRBJ2-7; 7 bases map to TRBD1. CDR1 and CDR2 from the germline V gene are LGHDT and YNNKEL (reference sequence). The CDR3 spans 14 residues. The trim removed 4 bases at V and 3 bases at J, leaving 6 bases unmatched. The CDR3 loop reads CASSLTGFNYEQYF. CDR3 in DNA: TGTGCCAGCAGCCTGACAGGGTTTAACTACGAGCAGTACTTC.

This rearrangement joins TRBV6-5 to TRBJ2-1, with D possibly being TRBD1 (6 bases). The germline V gene encodes CDR1 MNHEY and CDR2 SVGAGI. This CDR3 has 14 residues. V shed 0 bases and J shed 8 bases, with 11 bases lying between them. CDR3 residues: CASSYSGARDEQFF. The CDR3 DNA is TGTGCCAGCAGTTACTCGGGGGCGCGGGATGAGCAGTTCTTC.

This clone came up a few times. The chain uses TRBV29-1 and TRBJ2-3, with unresolved D. CDR3 length: 12 amino acids. The germline V gene encodes CDR1 SQVTM and CDR2 ANQGSEA. With 5 bases removed from V and 2 bases from J, the gap between germline ends came to 8 bases. The CDR3: CSVLLLTDTQYF. CDR3 bases: TGCAGCGTTCTACTTCTCACAGATACGCAGTATTTT.

The rearrangement uses TRBV6-5 and TRBJ1-4; TRBD1 is a possible D gene (6 bases). Trimming stripped 6 bases from V and 8 bases from J, with 16 bases between. From germline, CDR1 is MNHEY and CDR2 SVGAGI. This CDR3 region has 14 residues. In nucleotides, the CDR3 is TGTGCCAGCAGCTGGGAGCAGGGGCTCGAAAAACTGTTTTTT. This encodes CASSWEQGLEKLFF.

This clone showed up just once. This rearrangement joins TRBV15 to TRBJ2-5; no firm D call. The CDR3 sequence is 16 residues long. Germline V gene data show CDR1 as LNHNV and CDR2 as YYDKDF (reference sequence). V was cut by 2 bases and J by 0 bases, with 13 bases left in between. CDR3 DNA: TGTGCCACCAGCAGATTTAACCCCCAGTACCAAGAGACCCAGTACTTC. This translates into CATSRFNPQYQETQYF. The whole variable domain, remainder taken from reference TRBV15 and TRBJ2-5, is DAMVIQNPRYQVTQFGKPVTLSCSQTLNHNVMYWYQQKSSQAPKLLFHYYDKDFNNEADTPDNFQSRRPNTSFCFLDIRSPGLGDTAMYLCATSRFNPQYQETQYFGPGTRLLVL.

The chain joins TRBV7-9 to TRBJ1-1; 9 bases fit TRBD1. The CDR3 consists of 14 residues. The germline gives CDR1 SEHNR, CDR2 FQNEAQ (reference sequence). Germline trimming cut 3 bases from V and 5 bases from J; bases unmatched to any gene: 4. CDR3 bases: TGTGCCAGCAGCTTCTATGGGACAGGGACTGAAGCTTTCTTT. It encodes CASSFYGTGTEAFF.

The genes are TRBV3-1 (or the pseudogene TRBV3-2) and TRBJ2-7; D may be TRBD2 (6 bases). CDR3 length: 15 amino acids. Germline V gene sequence: CDR1 LGHDT, CDR2 YNNKEL (reference sequence). Deletions cut 0 bases from V and 2 bases from J, with 11 bases between. The CDR3 DNA sequence: TGTGCCAGCAGCCAAGACGCGGGGAGCACCTACGAGCAGTACTTC. Its protein product is CASSQDAGSTYEQYF.